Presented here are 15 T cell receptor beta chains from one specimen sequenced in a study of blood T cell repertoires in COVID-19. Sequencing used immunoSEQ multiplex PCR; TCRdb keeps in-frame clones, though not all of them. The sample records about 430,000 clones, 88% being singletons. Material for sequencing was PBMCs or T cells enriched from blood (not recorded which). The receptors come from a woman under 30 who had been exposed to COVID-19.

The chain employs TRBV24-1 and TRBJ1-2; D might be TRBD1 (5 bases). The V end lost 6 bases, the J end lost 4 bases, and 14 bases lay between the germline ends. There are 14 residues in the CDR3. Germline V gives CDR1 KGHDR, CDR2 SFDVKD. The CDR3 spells CATSRAGESYGYTF. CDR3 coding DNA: TGTGCCACCAGTAGAGCGGGGGAAAGCTATGGCTACACCTTC.

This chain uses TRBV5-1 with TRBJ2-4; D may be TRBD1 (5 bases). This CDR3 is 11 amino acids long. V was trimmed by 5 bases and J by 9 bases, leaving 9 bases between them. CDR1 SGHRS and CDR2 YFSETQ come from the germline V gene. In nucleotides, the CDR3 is TGCGCCAGCAGAGGACAAGGCATTCAGTACTTC. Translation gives CASRGQGIQYF.

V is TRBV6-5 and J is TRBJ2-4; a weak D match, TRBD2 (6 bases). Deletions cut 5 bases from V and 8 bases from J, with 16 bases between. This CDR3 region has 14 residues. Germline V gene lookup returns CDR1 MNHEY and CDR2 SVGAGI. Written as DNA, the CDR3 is TGTGCCAGCAGTCTTGGGACTTCTAGGGACATTCAGTACTTC. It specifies CASSLGTSRDIQYF.

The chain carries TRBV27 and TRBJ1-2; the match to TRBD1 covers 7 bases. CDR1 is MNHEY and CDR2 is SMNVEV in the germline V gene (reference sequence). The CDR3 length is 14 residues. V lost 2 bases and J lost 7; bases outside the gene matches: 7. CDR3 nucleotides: TGTGCCAGCAGTTTAACAGGGGTACGTCGTGGCTACACCTTC. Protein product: CASSLTGVRRGYTF.

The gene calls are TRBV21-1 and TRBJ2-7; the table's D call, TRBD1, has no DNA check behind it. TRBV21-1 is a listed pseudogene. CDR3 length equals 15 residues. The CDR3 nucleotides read TGTGCCAGCAGCAAGGGTTCAGGGGAATTGTACGAGCAGTACTTC. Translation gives CASSKGSGELYEQYF.

CDR3 bases: TGTGCCAGCACCCCAGAGGTCCCCTCTGGGGCCAACGTCCTGACTTTC. It codes for CASTPEVPSGANVLTF. The gene calls are TRBV2 and TRBJ2-6, with D hard to call. Germline CDR1 SNHLY, CDR2 FYNNEI. The CDR3 totals 16 residues. Trimming took 7 bases from V and 0 from J, leaving 13 bases between them. Complete variable domain (other parts from reference TRBV2 and TRBJ2-6): EPEVTQTPSHQVTQMGQEVILRCVPISNHLYFYWYRQILGQKVEFLVSFYNNEISEKSEIFDDQFSVERPDGSNFTLKIRSTKLEDSAMYFCASTPEVPSGANVLTFGAGSRLTVL.

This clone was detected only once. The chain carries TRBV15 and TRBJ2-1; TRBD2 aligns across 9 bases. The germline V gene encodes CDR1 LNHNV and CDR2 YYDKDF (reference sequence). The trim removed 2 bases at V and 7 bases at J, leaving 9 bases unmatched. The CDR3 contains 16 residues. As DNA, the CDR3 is TGTGCCACCAGCAGATCAGTGGTAGCGGGAGATAATGAGCAGTTCTTC. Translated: CATSRSVVAGDNEQFF.

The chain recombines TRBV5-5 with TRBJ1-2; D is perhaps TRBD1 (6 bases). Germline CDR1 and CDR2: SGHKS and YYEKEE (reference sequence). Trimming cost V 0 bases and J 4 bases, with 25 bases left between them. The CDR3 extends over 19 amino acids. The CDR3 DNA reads TGTGCCAGCAGCTTGGATTGGTCAGGGGCGACCTACTACTTCTATGGCTACACCTTC. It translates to CASSLDWSGATYYFYGYTF.

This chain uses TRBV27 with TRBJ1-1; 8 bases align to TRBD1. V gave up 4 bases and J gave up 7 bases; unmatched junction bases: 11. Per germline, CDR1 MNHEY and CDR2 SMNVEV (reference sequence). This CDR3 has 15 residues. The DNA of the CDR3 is TGTGCCAGCAGTTGGGCCAGGGGGCACCACGTTGAAGCTTTCTTT. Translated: CASSWARGHHVEAFF.

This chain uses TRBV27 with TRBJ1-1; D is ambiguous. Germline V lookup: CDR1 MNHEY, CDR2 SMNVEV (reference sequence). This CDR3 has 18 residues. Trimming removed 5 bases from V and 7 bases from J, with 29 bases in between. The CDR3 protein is CASSPHFGSRSGEGEAFF. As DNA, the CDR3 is TGTGCCAGCAGTCCCCACTTTGGGAGTCGATCTGGGGAGGGTGAAGCTTTCTTT.

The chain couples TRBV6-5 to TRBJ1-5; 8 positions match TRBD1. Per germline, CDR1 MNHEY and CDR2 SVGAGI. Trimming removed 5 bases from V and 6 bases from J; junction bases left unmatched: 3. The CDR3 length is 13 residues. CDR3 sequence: CASSRTGRQPQHF. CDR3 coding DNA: TGTGCCAGCAGTAGGACAGGGCGTCAGCCCCAGCATTTT.

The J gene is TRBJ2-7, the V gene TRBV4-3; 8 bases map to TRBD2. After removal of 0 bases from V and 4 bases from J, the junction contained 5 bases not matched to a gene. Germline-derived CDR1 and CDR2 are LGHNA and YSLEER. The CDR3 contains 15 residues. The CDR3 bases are TGCGCCAGCAGCCAAGAAGGGACTAGTGTTTACGAGCAGTACTTC. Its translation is CASSQEGTSVYEQYF.

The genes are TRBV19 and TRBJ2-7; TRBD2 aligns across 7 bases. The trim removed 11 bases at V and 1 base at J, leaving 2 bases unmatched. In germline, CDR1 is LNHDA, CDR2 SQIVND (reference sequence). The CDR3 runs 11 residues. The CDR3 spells CAAGASYEQYF. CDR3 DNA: TGTGCCGCGGGAGCTTCCTACGAGCAGTACTTC.

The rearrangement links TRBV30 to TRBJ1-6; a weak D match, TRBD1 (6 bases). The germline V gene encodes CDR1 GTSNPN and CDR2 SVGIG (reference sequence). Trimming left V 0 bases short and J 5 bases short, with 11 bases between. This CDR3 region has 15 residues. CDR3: CAWSVPGQHNSPLHF. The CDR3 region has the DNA TGTGCCTGGAGTGTACCCGGACAGCATAATTCACCCCTCCACTTT.

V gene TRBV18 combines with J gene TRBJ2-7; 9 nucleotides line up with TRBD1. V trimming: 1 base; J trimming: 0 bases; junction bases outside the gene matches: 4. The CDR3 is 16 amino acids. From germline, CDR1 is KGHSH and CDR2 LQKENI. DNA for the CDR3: TGTGCCAGCTCACCACTACAGGGACAGGGCTCCTACGAGCAGTACTTC. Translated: CASSPLQGQGSYEQYF.